This T cell receptor (beta chain) was identified during a study of PD-1 blockade in classical Hodgkin lymphoma. Broader study findings: Those achieving complete response showed baseline diversity like newly diagnosed patients. Relapsed/refractory patients reportedly had the lowest baseline TCR diversity, below newly diagnosed patients, who were below healthy donors.

Produced via immunoSEQ multiplex PCR; TCRdb's table is partial and in-frame only. The sample consists of fewer than 13,000 clones, over 80% of them appearing once. The time point: cycle 4 day 1 (C4D1), after 6 weeks of nivolumab. Every single patient, without exception, relapsed after autologous stem cell transplantation, and brentuximab vedotin exposure varied. Researchers report purifying CD4+ T cells from thawed PBMCs by magnetic negative selection. On this clone: Its antigen is undetermined.

The CDR3 is 13 residues long. Germline values: CDR1 SNHLY, CDR2 FYNNEI. V lost 3 bases and J lost 0, with 5 bases in between. The receptor's source is a human donor with classical Hodgkin lymphoma. V gene TRBV2 combines with J gene TRBJ1-2; D gene ambiguous. The sample consisted of CD4+ T cells from blood, taken before the fourth cycle of nivolumab. CDR3 sequence: CASSEQTNYGYTF. In nucleotides, the CDR3 is TGTGCCAGCAGTGAGCAGACTAACTATGGCTACACCTTC.